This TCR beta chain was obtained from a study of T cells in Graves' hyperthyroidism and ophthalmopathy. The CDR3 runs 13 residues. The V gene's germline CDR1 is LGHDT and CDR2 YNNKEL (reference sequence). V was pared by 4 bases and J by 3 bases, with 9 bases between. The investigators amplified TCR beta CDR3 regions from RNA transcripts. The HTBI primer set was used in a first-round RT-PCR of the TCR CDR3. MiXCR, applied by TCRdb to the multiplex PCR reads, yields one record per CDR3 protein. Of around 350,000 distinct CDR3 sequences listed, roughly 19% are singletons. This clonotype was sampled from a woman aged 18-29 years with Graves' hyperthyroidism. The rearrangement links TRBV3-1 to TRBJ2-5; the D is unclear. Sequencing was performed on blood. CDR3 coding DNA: TGTGCCAGCAGCCCATCAATTGAAGAGACCCAGTACTTC. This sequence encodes CASSPSIEETQYF.